The sample holds one count of the clone carrying this T cell receptor beta chain. TCRdb ran MiXCR on the RT-PCR reads and lists one entry per CDR3 protein. Among approximately 160,000 distinct CDR3 sequences, approximately 28% were seen once, and the ten largest hold 3.2%. This record comes from a study of patients and donors after allogeneic stem cell transplantation. The CDR3 is 16 amino acids. The V and J ends lost 5 bases and 6 bases, in that order; junction bases with no gene match: 10. CDR1 is SEHNR and CDR2 is FQNEAQ in the germline V gene (reference sequence). The rearrangement joins TRBV7-9 to TRBJ2-1; 10 bases map to TRBD2. The sequencing sample was made of blood, either unsorted or a sorted T cell fraction (not recorded which). This receptor was identified in a human donor who was either an allogeneic HSCT recipient or a stem cell or donor lymphocyte infusion donor (not recorded which). It is not recorded whose cells these are; they may come from a transplant donor. This CDR3 reads CASSPPLAGGFNEQFF. The DNA for the CDR3 is TGTGCCAGCAGCCCCCCCTTAGCGGGAGGTTTCAATGAGCAGTTCTTC.